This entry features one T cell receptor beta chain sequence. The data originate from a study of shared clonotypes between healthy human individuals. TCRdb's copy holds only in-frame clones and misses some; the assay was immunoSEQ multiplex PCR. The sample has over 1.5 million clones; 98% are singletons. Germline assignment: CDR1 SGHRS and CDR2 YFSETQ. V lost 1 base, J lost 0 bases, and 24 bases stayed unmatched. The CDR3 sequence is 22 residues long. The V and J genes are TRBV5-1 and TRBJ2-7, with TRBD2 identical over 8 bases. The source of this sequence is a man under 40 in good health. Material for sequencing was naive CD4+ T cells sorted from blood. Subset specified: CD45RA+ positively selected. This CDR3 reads CASSLFGRVAGVLADSSYEQYF. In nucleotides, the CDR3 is TGCGCCAGCAGCTTGTTCGGTCGGGTTGCGGGCGTACTAGCGGACAGCTCCTACGAGCAGTACTTC.